This T cell receptor (beta chain) was identified during a study of blood T cell repertoires in COVID-19 (TCRdb year 2020). Regarding the complete study: The collaborator samples originated in the United States, Italy and Spain and spanned the acute and convalescent phases of COVID-19. The prospective study material was composed of cDNA or gDNA derived from T cells, B-cell-depleted T cells, or PBMCs. Subjects who had been exposed to COVID-19, were actively infected with it, or had recovered from it provided the deeply sampled blood TCRbeta repertoires that made up the dataset. A freely available public database, intended as a resource for researchers studying the immune response to SARS-CoV-2, is where the repertoires were released. Samples came from the ongoing ImmuneRACE study (first 160 participants) plus 1,254 subjects from 6 global collaborators. The sample metadata nearly always contained a de-identified subject ID, COVID-19 status, age in years and sex. Where available, HLA class I and class II types were obtained from metadata supplied by the sample provider rather than from assay-based typing. The study at large found these results: How much clinical and demographic metadata was included differed by source and by participant, and the metadata was provided uncurated.

Based on the germline V gene, the CDR1 and CDR2 sequences are MRHNA and SNTAGT. V has 5 bases trimmed and J has 6 bases trimmed; junction bases matching no gene number 4. The CDR3, cysteine through phenylalanine, is 13 amino acids long. The entry retains the CDR3 DNA only, 39 bases that are in frame from base 1. Collaborating institutions collected whole blood in K2EDTA tubes following their own protocols. For TCRbeta analysis, collaborators shipped samples in one of three forms: frozen whole blood, isolated PBMCs, or DNA extracted from either of those sample types. The immunoSEQ Assay, a bias-controlled multiplex PCR, was used to amplify TCRbeta CDR3 regions from genomic DNA. From the authors' description of their analysis: The number of nucleated cells in each sample was estimated from the amplification of reference gene primers within the assay. Sequence reads were collapsed and filtered to measure the absolute abundance of every unique TCRbeta CDR3 rearrangement. Productive Simpson clonality was computed per sample as the square root of Simpson's diversity index over productive rearrangements. TCRdb took over this immuneACCESS table, retaining in-frame rearrangements with V and J assigned. Such tables are incomplete; in checked studies, under half of the missing clones stem from an unresolved V gene, and the remainder is unexplained. V and J calls and clone size are copied from that table; D and trimming were computed from the DNA. The sample profile shows 200,000 to 250,000 clones; 70% to 90% of them were found once. The ten largest clones take up roughly 5.7% of the sample.

A single count supports this clone. There is no known antigen for this receptor. Base quality data are lacking; no much larger clone is found one base away. Sequencing was performed on peripheral blood. This clonotype was sampled from a man older than 75 with acute or convalescent COVID-19. The rearranged segments are TRBV6-4 and TRBJ1-2, and TRBD1 matches 9 of the central bases. The DNA is TGTGCCAGCAGTCCCGGGACAGGGAATGGCTACACCTTC. It specifies CASSPGTGNGYTF.